A selection of T cell receptor beta chains follows, all from one sample in a study of cytomegalovirus exposure and HLA in healthy donors. Sequenced by immunoSEQ multiplex PCR; TCRdb stores in-frame clones only, minus some. The table records 150,000 to 200,000 clones, about three quarters of them present only once. What was sequenced was PBMCs. The receptors shown here come from a man aged 50 or older in good health and CMV-seropositive. CDR3s include the opening cysteine and the closing phenylalanine or tryptophan. D genes are given only for firm matches. Not every row has a clone size; where given, it reads once, few, many or a size class.

D gene	V gene	clone size	J gene	CDR3 DNA	CDR3 protein
NA	TRBV29-1	NA	TRBJ1-3	TGCAGCTCCACCCACGGGGAAAAGAACACCATATATTTT	CSSTHGEKNTIYF
NA	TRBV5-5	NA	TRBJ1-2	TGTGCCAGCAGCTTGGCGGACAGCCAAAACTATGGCTACACCTTC	CASSLADSQNYGYTF
TRBD1	TRBV7-7	once	TRBJ2-2	TGTGCCAGCAGCCACCCAGGGGGCGAGAACACCGGGGAGCTGTTTTTT	CASSHPGGENTGELFF
NA	TRBV18	few	TRBJ1-2	TGTGCCAGCTCACCAGGAGAGGTTATTGGCTACACCTTC	CASSPGEVIGYTF
NA	TRBV4-1	few	TRBJ2-2	TGCGCCAGCAGCCCTGTGGCAGGGAACACCGGGGAGCTGTTTTTT	CASSPVAGNTGELFF
NA	TRBV28	once	TRBJ2-5	TGTGCCAGCAGTTCGGACAGAGACCAAGAGACCCAGTACTTC	CASSSDRDQETQYF
NA	TRBV19	NA	TRBJ2-7	TGTGCCAGTAGTGAACAGTTTCCTAGCCCAGGTTTCTACGAGCAGTACTTC	CASSEQFPSPGFYEQYF
NA	TRBV2	NA	TRBJ1-4	TGTGCCAGCAGTGATCCGGGCGGGGAAAAACTGTTTTTT	CASSDPGGEKLFF
NA	TRBV18	few	TRBJ2-7	TGTGCCAGCTCACTGGAGTACGAGCAGTACTTC	CASSLEYEQYF
NA	TRBV7-8	NA	TRBJ2-5	TGTGCCAGCAGCTTAGATCCCGGAGATACCCAGTACTTC	CASSLDPGDTQYF
NA	TRBV5-4	NA	TRBJ2-7	TGTGCCAGCAGCTTGGCCCGGGGAGGGGGACTCTACGAGCAGTACTTC	CASSLARGGGLYEQYF
TRBD1	TRBV4-2	NA	TRBJ2-1	TGTGCCAGCAGCCAAGACGGGACAGTCAATGAGCAGTTCTTC	CASSQDGTVNEQFF
NA	TRBV19	NA	TRBJ1-4	TGTGCCAGCAAGGCGTTCGGAGAGAAGAATGAAAAACTGTTTTTT	CASKAFGEKNEKLFF
TRBD2	TRBV7-3	NA	TRBJ2-2	TGTGCCAGCAGCTTAATTCTTGGACTAGCGGGGAACACTAATCCTACCGGGGAGCTGTTTTTT	CASSLILGLAGNTNPTGELFF
NA	TRBV5-1	NA	TRBJ2-2	TGCGCCAGCAGCTTGGGCGCGAACACCGGGGAGCTGTTTTTT	CASSLGANTGELFF
NA	TRBV5-4	NA	TRBJ2-2	TGTGCCAGCAGCCGTAAACAGATTTCGAACACCGGGGAGCTGTTTTTT	CASSRKQISNTGELFF
NA	TRBV2	NA	TRBJ1-5	TGTGCCAGCAGTGAAGTCGCAGACTATAGCAATCAGCCCCAGCATTTT	CASSEVADYSNQPQHF
NA	TRBV19	NA	TRBJ2-1	TGTGCCAGTAGTATGGGGAGAAACTACAATGAGCAGTTCTTC	CASSMGRNYNEQFF
TRBD1	TRBV27	NA	TRBJ2-2	TGTGCCAGCAGTAGAGACAGGGGGCGCGATCCCGGGGAGCTGTTTTTT	CASSRDRGRDPGELFF
TRBD1	TRBV6-1	NA	TRBJ1-2	TGTGCCAGCAGTGTGACACAGCCGGGACAGGACCTCTATGGCTACACCTTC	CASSVTQPGQDLYGYTF
NA	TRBV19	once	TRBJ1-4	TGTGCCAGTAGTCGGGAACGGAAGCCTAATGAAAAACTGTTTTTT	CASSRERKPNEKLFF
NA	TRBV4-2	NA	TRBJ1-6	TGTGCCAGCAGCCAAGATCTACAGGGTAATTCACCCCTCCACTTT	CASSQDLQGNSPLHF
NA	TRBV4-1	NA	TRBJ1-6	TGCGCCAGCAGCCAAGGTCCTTTTCCCCTCCACTTT	CASSQGPFPLHF
TRBD1	TRBV11-3	NA	TRBJ2-6	TGTGCCAGCAGCCCCAGGGGGAAGGGGGCCAACGTCCTGACTTTC	CASSPRGKGANVLTF
NA	TRBV12-2	few	TRBJ2-3	TGTGCAAGTCGCCCCTTAGCGGGGATTAGCACAGATACGCAGTATTTT	CASRPLAGISTDTQYF
TRBD2	TRBV6-4	NA	TRBJ2-1	TGTGCCAGCAGTCTAGTGGGGGGGAACAATGAGCAGTTCTTC	CASSLVGGNNEQFF
NA	TRBV11-2	NA	TRBJ2-1	TGTGCCAGCAGCTTAGTCCCCCTCGATGAGCAGTTCTTC	CASSLVPLDEQFF
NA	TRBV21-1	NA	TRBJ1-4	TGTGCCAGCAGCGTCGGACAGGGGGAAGAAAAACTGTTTTTT	CASSVGQGEEKLFF
TRBD2	TRBV4-1	NA	TRBJ2-5	TGCGCCAGCAGCCAAGATTCAGCGGGGGGGCCCAGGGAGACCCAGTACTTC	CASSQDSAGGPRETQYF
NA	TRBV7-9	NA	TRBJ2-3	TGTGCCAGTGCCGTTCCAGGGACACAAACACCTAGCACAGATACGCAGTATTTT	CASAVPGTQTPSTDTQYF
NA	TRBV29-1	NA	TRBJ1-3	TGCAGCGTCCAGCAGCGCGATTCGGGAAACACCATATATTTT	CSVQQRDSGNTIYF
NA	TRBV28	NA	TRBJ2-3	TGTGCCAGCAGTTTAGCAGGGGCGGGCACAGATACGCAGTATTTT	CASSLAGAGTDTQYF
NA	TRBV6-6	once	TRBJ1-5	TGTGCCAGCAGTTATACCGGGTCAAATCAGCCCCAGCATTTT	CASSYTGSNQPQHF
TRBD1	TRBV10-2	NA	TRBJ1-2	TGCGCCAGCAGTGAGGGGGGACAGGCTTATGGCTACACCTTC	CASSEGGQAYGYTF
NA	TRBV10-3	NA	TRBJ2-5	TGTGCCATCAGTGGCGGTAGTTTTGAGACCCAGTACTTC	CAISGGSFETQYF
NA	TRBV28	NA	TRBJ1-2	TGTGCCAGCAGCCCTAAGCTCCTACCCTATGGCTACACCTTC	CASSPKLLPYGYTF
NA	TRBV7-2	NA	TRBJ1-4	TGTGCCAGCAACTCAATGGGAGGACCGAATGAAAAACTGTTTTTT	CASNSMGGPNEKLFF
NA	TRBV5-1	NA	TRBJ2-2	TGCGCCAGCAGCTTGGAATTTAGGAACACCGGGGAGCTGTTTTTT	CASSLEFRNTGELFF
NA	TRBV5-8	NA	TRBJ2-3	TGTGCCAGCAGCTTGGCCCTGTCCACAGATACGCAGTATTTT	CASSLALSTDTQYF
NA	TRBV5-4	NA	TRBJ2-1	TGTGCCAGCAGCAATGACGGAGGCCAACGTGCCAGCTACAATGAGCAGTTCTTC	CASSNDGGQRASYNEQFF
NA	TRBV5-6	NA	TRBJ2-6	TGTGCCAGCAGCTTGGCCCCGACCCGGGCTGGGGCCAACGTCCTGACTTTC	CASSLAPTRAGANVLTF
NA	TRBV7-2	NA	TRBJ2-2	TGTGCCAGCAGCCTCCGCTTCTTTCCGGGAACCGGGGAGCTGTTTTTT	CASSLRFFPGTGELFF
TRBD2	TRBV19	NA	TRBJ2-7	TGTGCCAGTGGACCTAGCGGGGATTCCTACGAGCAGTACTTC	CASGPSGDSYEQYF
NA	TRBV2	NA	TRBJ1-2	TGTGCCACGACCACTGGACAGTACTATGGCTACACCTTC	CATTTGQYYGYTF
NA	TRBV5-1	NA	TRBJ2-5	TGCGCCAGCAGCTTTAGAGGGGGTCAAGAGACCCAGTACTTC	CASSFRGGQETQYF
NA	TRBV9	few	TRBJ2-3	TGTGCCAGCAGGGGCAGTGGGACAGATACGCAGTATTTT	CASRGSGTDTQYF
NA	TRBV5-1	NA	TRBJ1-2	TGCGCCAGCAGCTTCGACAATCCCTATGGCTACACCTTC	CASSFDNPYGYTF
TRBD1	TRBV18	NA	TRBJ1-1	TGTGCCAGCTCACCAGGGGCCCAGGGGGCCACTGAAGCTTTCTTT	CASSPGAQGATEAFF
NA	TRBV27	NA	TRBJ1-2	TGTGCCAGCAGTTTATCGCCAGACTATGGCTACACCTTC	CASSLSPDYGYTF
NA	TRBV10-3	NA	TRBJ2-5	TGTGCCATCAGTGAGTTAGGGGGACAAGAGACCCAGTACTTC	CAISELGGQETQYF
TRBD1	TRBV28	NA	TRBJ1-5	TGTGCCAGCAGTTTGGGGACAGGGGGATATAGCAATCAGCCCCAGCATTTT	CASSLGTGGYSNQPQHF
TRBD1	TRBV7-9	NA	TRBJ1-2	TGTGCCAGCAGCTCAGAAAACAGGGGGTGGTATGGCTACACCTTC	CASSSENRGWYGYTF
NA	TRBV7-9	NA	TRBJ2-7	TGTGCCAGCAGCTCCCGAAGGGGCCTAGAATACGAGCAGTACTTC	CASSSRRGLEYEQYF
NA	TRBV2	NA	TRBJ2-2	TGTGCCAGCAGTGAAGCGAGGACAATGAACACCGGGGAGCTGTTTTTT	CASSEARTMNTGELFF